This T cell receptor (beta chain) was captured by sequencing in a study of CD8+ T cells in alopecia areata. Germline CDR1 reads MNHEY; CDR2 reads SVGAGI. Trimming pared 0 bases from V and 4 bases from J, leaving 11 bases between. The CDR3 is 15 residues long. The authors extracted RNA and reverse transcribed it into cDNA as the sequencing template. The table came from immunoSEQ multiplex PCR; TCRdb's copy has only in-frame clones and leaves some out. The profile covers a few hundred thousand clones, with 67% appearing a single time and 1% to 1.5% taken by the ten largest. Study-level results: Clonality was higher in lesional than normal scalp, especially in alopecia totalis/universalis. Whereas mice showed it more clearly, TCR sharing across patients was murkier, possibly because of HLA.

As to this clone: Its antigen is unidentified.

The TCR comes from a human donor with alopecia areata. Material: CD4+ T cells sorted from blood, obtained at week 0. The gene calls are TRBV6-5 and TRBJ2-3, with unresolved D. The CDR3: CASSYSKPAPDTQYF. In DNA, the CDR3 is TGTGCCAGCAGTTACTCGAAGCCAGCGCCAGATACGCAGTATTTT.